This record looks at one T cell receptor (beta chain) sequence and its context. Its antigen is as yet unknown. Assay: immunoSEQ multiplex PCR; the TCRdb copy retains only in-frame clones and omits some. Of tens of thousands of clones in the sample, 84% were seen once. This entry comes from a study of T cells in localized non-small cell lung cancer. The study, taken as a whole, reports: Adjacent lung held a median 57 of the top 100 tumor clones.

The V gene's germline CDR1 is SGHTA and CDR2 FQGTGA. Germline trimming cut 4 bases from V and 3 bases from J; bases unmatched to any gene: 5. The CDR3 has 16 residues. The TCR comes from a man aged 35 to 69 with stage I lung adenocarcinoma. The material sequenced was peripheral blood, taken before any cancer treatment. This chain uses TRBV7-3 with TRBJ2-3; 12 bases map to TRBD2. The CDR3 nucleotides are TGTGCCAGCAGCTCTAGCGGGGGGGCTGGGACAGATACGCAGTATTTT. This encodes CASSSSGGAGTDTQYF.